In this sample, the clone carrying this TCR beta chain turned up once. Its antigen remains unidentified. V trimming: 0 bases; J trimming: 4 bases; junction bases outside the gene matches: 11. Germline values: CDR1 LNHNV, CDR2 YYDKDF (reference sequence). The CDR3 is made up of 18 amino acids. This entry belongs to a study of CD8+CD57+ T cells in acquired aplastic anemia. Study details: Roughly 3 ug was the average amount of DNA from sorted CD4+ and CD8+ cells. Healthy CD8+ samples averaged approximately 11 million reads. Study outcomes and limitations: Under 35 was the count of CD8+ CDR3 sequences that patients shared with controls.

The template for TCR beta VDJ and CDR3 sequence profiling was genomic DNA. TCRdb ran MiXCR on the reads and lists one entry per CDR3 protein. The sample records 400,000 to 500,000 distinct CDR3 sequences, about two thirds being singletons. The chain recombines TRBV15 with TRBJ1-3; the match to TRBD1 covers 8 bases. This receptor was identified in a human donor in good health, serving as a control. Sequenced input: sorted CD4+, CD8+, or CD8+CD57+ T cells (not recorded which) from PBMCs. The CDR3 nucleotides read TGTGCCACCAGCAGAGAACAATCGGGGACAGGCAGCGGAAACACCATATATTTT. Translated, it gives CATSREQSGTGSGNTIYF. Full variable domain (missing parts from reference TRBV15 and TRBJ1-3): DAMVIQNPRYQVTQFGKPVTLSCSQTLNHNVMYWYQQKSSQAPKLLFHYYDKDFNNEADTPDNFQSRRPNTSFCFLDIRSPGLGDTAMYLCATSREQSGTGSGNTIYFGEGSWLTVV.